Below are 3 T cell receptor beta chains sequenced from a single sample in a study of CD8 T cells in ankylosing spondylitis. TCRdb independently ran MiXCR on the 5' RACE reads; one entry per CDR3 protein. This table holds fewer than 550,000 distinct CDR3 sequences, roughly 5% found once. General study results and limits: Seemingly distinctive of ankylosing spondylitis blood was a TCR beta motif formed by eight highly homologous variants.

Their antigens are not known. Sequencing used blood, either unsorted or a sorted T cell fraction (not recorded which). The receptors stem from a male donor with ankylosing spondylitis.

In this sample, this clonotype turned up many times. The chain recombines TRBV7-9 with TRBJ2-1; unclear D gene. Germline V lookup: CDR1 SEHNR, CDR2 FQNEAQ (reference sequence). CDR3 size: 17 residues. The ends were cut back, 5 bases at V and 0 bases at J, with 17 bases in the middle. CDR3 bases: TGTGCCAGCAGCCACATCCTTAGGAGCGACTCCTACAATGAGCAGTTCTTC. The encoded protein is CASSHILRSDSYNEQFF.

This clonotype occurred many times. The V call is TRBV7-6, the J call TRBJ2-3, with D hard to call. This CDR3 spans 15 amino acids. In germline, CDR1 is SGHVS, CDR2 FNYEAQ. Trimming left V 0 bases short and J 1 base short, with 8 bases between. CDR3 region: CASSLALSRTDTQYF. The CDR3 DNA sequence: TGTGCCAGCAGCTTAGCCCTAAGCCGCACAGATACGCAGTATTTT.

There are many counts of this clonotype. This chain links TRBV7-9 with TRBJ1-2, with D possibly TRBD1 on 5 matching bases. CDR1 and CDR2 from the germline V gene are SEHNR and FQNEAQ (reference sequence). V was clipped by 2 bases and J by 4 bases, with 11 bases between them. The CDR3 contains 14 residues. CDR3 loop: CASSLFQGTYGYTF. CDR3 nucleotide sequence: TGTGCCAGCAGCTTATTTCAGGGAACCTATGGCTACACCTTC.